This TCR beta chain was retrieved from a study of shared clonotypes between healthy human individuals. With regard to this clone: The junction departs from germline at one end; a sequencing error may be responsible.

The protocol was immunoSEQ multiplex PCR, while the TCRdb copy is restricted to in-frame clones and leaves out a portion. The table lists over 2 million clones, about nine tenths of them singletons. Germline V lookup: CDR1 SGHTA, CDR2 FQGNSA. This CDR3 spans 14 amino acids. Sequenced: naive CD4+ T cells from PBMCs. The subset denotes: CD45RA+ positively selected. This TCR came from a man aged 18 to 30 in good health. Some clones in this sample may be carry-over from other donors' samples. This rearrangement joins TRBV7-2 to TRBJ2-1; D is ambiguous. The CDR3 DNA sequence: TGTGCCAGCAGCGTAGCAACGCTTTACAATGAGCAGTTCTTC. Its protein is CASSVATLYNEQFF. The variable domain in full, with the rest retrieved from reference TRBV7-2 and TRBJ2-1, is GAGVSQSPSNKVTEKGKDVELRCDPISGHTALYWYRQSLGQGLEFLIYFQGNSAPDKSGLPSDRFSAERTGGSVSTLTIQRTQQEDSAVYLCASSVATLYNEQFFGPGTRLTVL.